Included here is one T cell receptor (beta chain) sequence, with context. The antigen remains undetermined. The data derive from a study of metastatic and nonmetastatic thyroid tumors. Study-wide context: Malignant and benign thyroid patients had repertoires compared in peripheral blood and tumor or nodule tissue. Study-wide results and caveats: Benign nodules were reported to have significantly lower TCR beta diversity than malignant thyroid tumors, in blood and tumor.

Authors' data handling: Using the CDR3 differences seen across clinicopathological groups, the authors built a distant-metastasis classifier for papillary thyroid cancer, which was meant to discriminate distant-metastatic patients. TCRdb re-called the PCR reads through MiXCR. The authors' filters were not applied to this entry. The sample carries about 15,000 clones, roughly 25% recorded once. Thyroid surgery took place with no prior treatment in any patient. V lost 3 bases and J 7 bases, leaving 7 bases between the germline ends. The CDR3 extends over 12 amino acids. The rearrangement uses TRBV12-3 or TRBV12-4 and TRBJ2-4; D uncertain. The receptor's source is a female donor with papillary thyroid cancer or a benign thyroid nodule (not recorded which). Some clones in this sample may be carry-over from other donors' samples. The sequencing sample was made of tumor tissue. CDR3 residues: CASSFFRNIQYF. The CDR3 region has the DNA TGTGCCAGCAGTTTCTTCAGGAACATTCAGTACTTC.